This T cell receptor beta chain was recovered during a study of regulatory T cells in long-lasting Graves disease. Study-wide results and limits: In persistent patients, shared public clonotypes (under 3,000) outnumbered those in new patients (about 970). Persistent disease samples used TRBV28, TRBJ1-2 and TRBJ2-5 preferentially.

Time point described: newly diagnosed GD, antithyroid drugs for less than 3 months. Extracted PBMC RNA gave rise to the TCR library. Sequencing libraries for TCR beta were prepared with iRepertoire HTBI primers and Arm-PCR of CDR3 regions. In the study's own analysis: The samples yielded roughly 60 TRBV and some 15 TRBJ segments. MiXCR was run by TCRdb on the multiplex PCR reads, yielding one entry per CDR3 protein. TCRdb's processing, not the authors', yielded these V and J calls. The sample lists approximately 310,000 distinct CDR3 sequences, under 20% occurring once. The CDR3 totals 17 residues. Germline values: CDR1 MDHEN, CDR2 SYDVKM. The sample holds many counts of this clonotype. As yet, its antigen is unknown. At one end the junction does not follow the germline gene, possibly because of a read error.

This TCR was recovered from a female donor with Graves disease. The sample in question was peripheral blood mononuclear cells (PBMCs), obtained at new diagnosis, from a patient treated with antithyroid drugs. V is TRBV28 and J is TRBJ2-6; D perhaps matches TRBD1 (5 bases). The chain's CDR3 is CASSLSSGNGGANVLTF. Here the CDR3 DNA reads TGTGCCAGCAGCTTATCGTCAGGGAACGGTGGGGCCAACGTCCTGACTTTC.